One sample yielded the 7 T cell receptor beta chains listed below, sequenced in a study of blood T cells in healthy people across ages. The authors ran a second PCR of 7 to 11 cycles using a sample-barcoded 5' primer and a J-beta primer mix. A single record per CDR3 protein comes from TCRdb applying MiXCR to the 5' RACE reads. The data hold hundreds of thousands of distinct CDR3 sequences, with 49% observed a single time. The sequencing sample was made of blood. These TCRs come from a woman in her fifties or sixties in good health.

The V and J genes are TRBV6-1 and TRBJ1-5; tentative D call: TRBD1 (5 bases). Per the germline V gene, CDR1 is MNHNS and CDR2 is SASEGT. The V and J ends lost 5 bases and 0 bases respectively, with 14 bases between them. This CDR3 has 16 amino acids. CDR3 sequence reads: CASSRSGGGSNQPQHF. In DNA form, the CDR3 reads TGTGCCAGCAGTCGGTCCGGGGGAGGTAGCAATCAGCCCCAGCATTTT.

The V gene is TRBV7-2, the J gene TRBJ1-2; TRBD1 matches 11 bases. Germline V gene data show CDR1 as SGHTA and CDR2 as FQGNSA. This CDR3 is 15 amino acids long. Losses at the gene ends were 4 bases for V and 8 bases for J; bases not matched to a gene: 9. DNA for the CDR3: TGTGCCAGCAGCTATCGGACAGGGGGCGGGTTGGGCTACACCTTC. It translates to CASSYRTGGGLGYTF.

This chain connects TRBV5-1 to TRBJ2-1; maybe TRBD1 (6 bases). Germline V lookup: CDR1 SGHRS, CDR2 YFSETQ. This CDR3 region has 15 residues. Trimming shortened V by 3 bases and J by 2 bases, and 12 bases separated the two germline ends. The CDR3 sequence: CASSYVGTTYNEQFF. The CDR3 DNA follows: TGCGCCAGCAGCTATGTCGGGACAACCTACAATGAGCAGTTCTTC.

A few counts support this clonotype. V is TRBV5-1 and J is TRBJ2-4; 9 positions agree with TRBD1. The CDR3 has 15 residues. Trimming at V came to 0 bases and at J to 6 bases, leaving 4 bases not matched to a gene. CDR1 is SGHRS and CDR2 is YFSETQ in the germline V gene. This chain's CDR3 is CASSLGTGAANIQYF. The CDR3, as DNA: TGCGCCAGCAGCTTGGGGACAGGGGCTGCAAACATTCAGTACTTC.

The chain is built from TRBV6-5 and TRBJ2-7, with D uncertain. V was clipped by 2 bases and J by 6 bases, with 5 bases between them. The germline CDR1 and CDR2 sequences are MNHEY and SVGAGI. The CDR3 covers 11 residues. The CDR3 nucleotides are TGTGCCAGCAGTTACGTTGGCGAGCAGTACTTC. Amino acid sequence: CASSYVGEQYF.

Only a few counts were recorded for this clonotype. V and J are TRBV20-1 and TRBJ1-2; possible D gene TRBD1, 5 bases. The germline CDR1 and CDR2 sequences are DFQATT and SNEGSKA (reference sequence). The CDR3 is 14 amino acids. V lost 6 bases to trimming and J lost 2 bases, with 16 bases between them. The chain's CDR3 is CSALVGAGNYGYTF. DNA for the CDR3: TGCAGTGCCCTAGTCGGGGCAGGAAACTATGGCTACACCTTC.

The chain uses TRBV12-3 or TRBV12-4 and TRBJ2-7; TRBD1 matches at 8 bases. The J call may be faulty, since TRBJ2-4 better matches the DNA end. The CDR3 loop spans 15 amino acids. CDR3 coding DNA: TGTGCCAGCAGCCAAAACCAGGGGGCGCGAGGCATTCAGTACTTC. This translates into CASSQNQGARGIQYF.